A selection of T cell receptor beta chains follows, all from one sample in a study of regulatory T cells in long-lasting Graves disease. TCRdb reanalysed the multiplex PCR reads using MiXCR and keeps one entry per CDR3 protein. The data contain hundreds of thousands of distinct CDR3 sequences, about a fifth of them seen just once; the ten biggest clones take up about 8.3%. The material was peripheral blood mononuclear cells (PBMCs), obtained when the disease was refractory, from a patient treated with antithyroid drugs. The receptors originated from a female donor with Graves disease. CDR3s include the opening cysteine and the closing phenylalanine or tryptophan. The order of the fields is CDR3 protein, J gene, D gene, V gene. A D gene is named only where the DNA matches it firmly.

CAISGQGYPYEQYF,TRBJ2-7,TRBD1,TRBV10-3
CASSLVGPKREQYF,TRBJ2-7,.,TRBV5-1
CASSLVFGRDDQPQHF,TRBJ1-5,.,TRBV28
CASSYEVGATGELFF,TRBJ2-2,.,TRBV6-5
CGASQGTYGYTF,TRBJ1-2,.,TRBV20-1
CASSSRRARQPQHF,TRBJ1-5,.,TRBV7-3
CASSEYMTGGHQETQYF,TRBJ2-5,TRBD1,TRBV25-1
CASSPPQSYNEQFF,TRBJ2-1,.,TRBV7-2
CASSLGGITNTEAFF,TRBJ1-1,.,TRBV28
CASSPRQGAGGELFF,TRBJ2-2,TRBD1,TRBV3-1
CASSAALRAGPNTGELFF,TRBJ2-2,TRBD2,TRBV9
CASSSRRTSGNHEQYF,TRBJ2-7,TRBD2,TRBV5-4
CASSGTGLDSGNTIYF,TRBJ1-3,.,TRBV6-1
CASSLGGGTTEAFF,TRBJ1-1,TRBD1,TRBV5-1
CASSQRSRTYEQYF,TRBJ2-7,.,TRBV14
CAWTPPGLAGPSSYEQYF,TRBJ2-7,TRBD2,TRBV30
CASSPGTSPQETQYF,TRBJ2-5,TRBD2,TRBV7-6
CATSRAKGGRYEQYF,TRBJ2-7,.,TRBV15
CAISRDNSYEQYF,TRBJ2-7,.,TRBV28
CASTRVSGGAYEQYF,TRBJ2-7,.,TRBV27
CASSSHSPVPLNTEAFF,TRBJ1-1,.,TRBV27
CASSVVGTGQGETQYF,TRBJ2-5,TRBD1,TRBV7-7
CASSFRTYSKGNNQPQHF,TRBJ1-5,.,TRBV12-3/TRBV12-4
CASSRFSFPRTPTHTIYF,TRBJ1-3,.,TRBV13
CASRALGGYNEQFF,TRBJ2-1,.,TRBV28
CASSFTRTDTQYF,TRBJ2-3,.,TRBV11-3
CASSPLGTGVSYEQYF,TRBJ2-7,TRBD1,TRBV11-2
CASSTGASNQPQHF,TRBJ1-5,TRBD1,TRBV12-3/TRBV12-4
CASSRYEGYGYTF,TRBJ1-2,.,TRBV7-9
CASSQRGDRGRLWVNTEAFF,TRBJ1-1,TRBD1,TRBV7-2
CASSLTTTGELFF,TRBJ2-2,.,TRBV27
CASSLGGPGAAEAFF,TRBJ1-1,.,TRBV5-1
CASSLYRNTEAFF,TRBJ1-1,.,TRBV13
CASSATGPWNTEAFF,TRBJ1-1,.,TRBV28
CASSQDNPLGYGYTF,TRBJ1-2,.,TRBV4-1
CASSLGAGTTYEQYF,TRBJ2-7,.,TRBV27
CASKGGGANVLTF,TRBJ2-6,.,TRBV11-2